These 7 T cell receptor beta chains were sequenced from one sample in a study of blood T cell repertoires in COVID-19. The method was immunoSEQ multiplex PCR; TCRdb's version includes in-frame clones alone and lacks a portion of them. The table records 120,000 or so clones, roughly 90% of them present only once. The material sequenced was peripheral blood. These receptors all stem from a man in his fifties with acute or convalescent COVID-19.

The J gene is TRBJ2-5, the V gene TRBV11-3; 7 bases map to TRBD2. Trimming removed 1 base from V and 0 bases from J; junction bases left unmatched: 8. Germline V lookup: CDR1 SGHNT, CDR2 YENEEA. This CDR3 spans 17 amino acids. CDR3 DNA sequence: TGTGCCAGCAGCTTAGGGGTAGCGGGCCAGTACCAAGAGACCCAGTACTTC. Translation: CASSLGVAGQYQETQYF.

The chain uses TRBV10-3 and TRBJ2-7; 10 nucleotides align to TRBD1. The junction had 10 bases not matched to a gene; V was cut back by 10 bases and J by 4 bases. Germline CDR1 reads ENHRY; CDR2 reads SYGVKD. The CDR3 sequence is 14 residues long. The CDR3 bases are TGTGCCACCCTCGCGGGGACAGGGGCGTACGAGCAGTACTTC. Its protein is CATLAGTGAYEQYF.

The V gene is TRBV2, the J gene TRBJ2-2; D gene ambiguous. The CDR3 runs 14 residues. The V gene's germline CDR1 is SNHLY and CDR2 FYNNEI. Trimming stripped 1 base from V and 4 bases from J, with 7 bases between. The CDR3 region is CASSEVRITGELFF. The CDR3 region has the DNA TGTGCCAGCAGTGAAGTGAGAATCACCGGGGAGCTGTTTTTT.

This clone was recorded a few times. The chain links TRBV12-5 to TRBJ2-1; 7 bases are a match to TRBD1. Losses at the gene ends were 1 base for V and 13 bases for J; bases not matched to a gene: 1. The CDR3 is made up of 11 amino acids. Germline CDR1 and CDR2: LGHNT and FRNRAP. CDR3 amino acids: CASGLGQGQFF. The CDR3 bases are TGTGCTAGTGGTTTGGGACAGGGACAGTTCTTC.

This chain uses TRBV24-1 with TRBJ2-3; TRBD1 aligns across 10 bases. CDR1 is KGHDR, CDR2 SFDVKD, per germline. The ends lost 4 bases at V and 3 bases at J; junction bases unmatched: 9. The CDR3 runs 17 residues. CDR3 protein: CATSDDRDRGGTDTQYF. For the CDR3, the DNA is TGTGCCACCAGTGACGACAGGGACAGGGGAGGGACAGATACGCAGTATTTT.

The chain has TRBV10-3 and TRBJ1-5; a possible D gene is TRBD1 (6 bases). Trimming stripped 10 bases from V and 3 bases from J, with 13 bases between. Germline V gene data show CDR1 as ENHRY and CDR2 as SYGVKD. The CDR3 is 13 amino acids. CDR3 amino acids: CATVGQPNQPQHF. In nucleotides, the CDR3 is TGTGCCACCGTTGGACAGCCCAATCAGCCCCAGCATTTT.

The chain recombines TRBV11-3 with TRBJ2-2, with D perhaps matching TRBD2 (6 bases). The ends were cut back, 2 bases at V and 5 bases at J, with 9 bases in the middle. CDR3 length: 14 amino acids. From germline, CDR1 is SGHNT and CDR2 YENEEA. This CDR3 reads CASSLSGGTGELFF. The CDR3 coding sequence is TGTGCCAGCAGCTTATCCGGGGGAACCGGGGAGCTGTTTTTT. The variable domain in full, completed from reference TRBV11-3 and TRBJ2-2, reads EAGVVQSPRYKIIEKKQPVAFWCNPISGHNTLYWYLQNLGQGPELLIRYENEEAVDDSQLPKDRFSAERLKGVDSTLKIQPAELGDSAVYLCASSLSGGTGELFFGEGSRLTVL.